Presented here are 16 T cell receptor beta chains from one specimen sequenced in a study of CD8+CD57+ T cells in acquired aplastic anemia. Using genomic DNA as the template, TCR beta VDJ and CDR3 profiling was carried out. One entry per CDR3 protein results from TCRdb running MiXCR on the reads. Of about 220,000 distinct CDR3 sequences listed, 30% to 40% are singletons. Sequenced: sorted CD4+, CD8+, or CD8+CD57+ T cells (not recorded which) from PBMCs. The source is a human donor in good health, serving as a control.

This clonotype was counted ten times or more. The chain is built from TRBV7-9 and TRBJ1-1; D is undetermined. Between the trimmed V and J ends, which lost 6 bases and 3 bases, there was a span of 20 bases. From germline, CDR1 is SEHNR and CDR2 FQNEAQ (reference sequence). The CDR3 covers 16 residues. For the CDR3, the DNA is TGTGCCAGCAGACATCGAAGAGCAGAAATCGACACTGAAGCTTTCTTT. Translation: CASRHRRAEIDTEAFF.

Ten or more counts support this clonotype. The rearrangement links TRBV2 to TRBJ2-7; 8 bases match TRBD1. The CDR3 spans 14 residues. The germline V gene encodes CDR1 SNHLY and CDR2 FYNNEI. V gave up 2 bases and J gave up 6 bases; unmatched junction bases: 6. CDR3 sequence: CASSESVTGAEQYF. The CDR3 nucleotides read TGTGCCAGCAGTGAATCGGTGACAGGGGCCGAGCAGTACTTC.

In this sample, this clonotype turned up once. The rearrangement joins TRBV10-3 to TRBJ1-2; a weak D match, TRBD1 (6 bases). There are 13 residues in the CDR3. Germline CDR1 reads ENHRY; CDR2 reads SYGVKD. The CDR3 is CAMDSVGLRGYTF. The CDR3 nucleotides are TGTGCTATGGACAGTGTGGGTTTAAGAGGCTACACCTTC.

This clonotype was observed at least ten times. The gene calls are TRBV14 and TRBJ2-3; 8 positions match TRBD2. V shed 6 bases and J 5 bases; nucleotides not matched to a gene: 13. This CDR3 spans 16 amino acids. The germline gives CDR1 SGHDN, CDR2 FVKESK. The chain's CDR3 is CASRCRREEWEDTQYF. DNA for the CDR3: TGTGCCAGCAGGTGTAGGCGGGAGGAGTGGGAAGATACGCAGTATTTT.

The chain is built from TRBV12-3 or TRBV12-4 and TRBJ2-7, with 7 positions matching TRBD2. Trimming cost V 6 bases and J 8 bases; bases outside gene matches: 4. The CDR3 sequence is 11 residues long. This chain's CDR3 is CASSVGTKQYF. CDR3 coding DNA: TGTGCCAGCAGCGTGGGGACTAAGCAGTACTTC.

Only one count was recorded for this clonotype. This chain connects TRBV5-6 to TRBJ2-2; D possibly corresponds to TRBD2 (5 bases). The germline V and J ends were trimmed by 1 base and 3 bases, with 13 bases remaining between them. The CDR3 is 16 amino acids. Germline V lookup: CDR1 SGHDT, CDR2 YYEEEE. CDR3 DNA sequence: TGTGCCAGCAGCTTGTTCGGGGTTAGGGACACCGGGGAGCTGTTTTTT. Protein: CASSLFGVRDTGELFF.

As for this clonotype: An end of the junction differs from the germline gene, which may be a read error. This chain joins TRBV4-2 and TRBJ2-5, with 10 nucleotides matching TRBD2. CDR1 and CDR2 (germline): LGHNA, YNFKEQ. The CDR3 consists of 17 residues. CDR3: CATSQGPSGGLRETQYF. CDR3 DNA: TGTGCCACCAGCCAAGGTCCTAGCGGGGGCCTTCGAGAGACCCAGTACTTC.

This chain connects TRBV16 to TRBJ2-2; 9 nucleotides match TRBD2. V was clipped by 0 bases and J by 0 bases; unmatched bases: 2. The CDR3 is 17 residues long. Per the germline V gene, CDR1 is KGHSY and CDR2 is FQNENV. CDR3 bases: TGTGCCAGCAGCCAATCTAGACTAGCGGCGAACACCGGGGAGCTGTTTTTT. Translated, it gives CASSQSRLAANTGELFF.

V usage is TRBV9 and J usage is TRBJ2-1; D is perhaps TRBD2 (6 bases). The CDR3 has 14 amino acids. Trimming left V 0 bases short and J 6 bases short, with 10 bases between. Germline loops: CDR1 SGDLS, CDR2 YYNGEE. The DNA for the CDR3 is TGTGCCAGCAGCGTAGGGGGGGAGCTCAATGAGCAGTTCTTC. Translated: CASSVGGELNEQFF.

The sample holds many counts of this clonotype. The J gene is TRBJ2-1, the V gene TRBV7-9; D is unresolved. The V end was cut by 4 bases, the J end by 9 bases, with 13 bases between. CDR1 SEHNR and CDR2 FQNEAQ come from the germline V gene (reference sequence). The CDR3 runs to 13 residues. The CDR3 coding sequence is TGTGCCAGCAGCTCCCTCGGTGGTACTGAGCAGTTCTTC. Translating gives CASSSLGGTEQFF.

In its sample, this clonotype was seen a few times. The chain combines TRBV28 with TRBJ1-2; 7 bases match TRBD1. Trimming at V came to 6 bases and at J to 4 bases, leaving 11 bases not matched to a gene. Germline lookup yields CDR1 MDHEN and CDR2 SYDVKM. The CDR3 runs 15 residues. For the CDR3, the DNA is TGTGCCAGCAGACAGACGACAGGGTTGTTCTATGGCTACACCTTC. It specifies CASRQTTGLFYGYTF.

This clonotype has more than one count but fewer than ten. A much larger clone sits a single nucleotide away, making a read error possible. CDR3 bases: TGTGCCAGCAGTGAACGGGGCAGGAGCGCCTGCGAGCAGTACTTC. Residues: CASSERGRSACEQYF. The chain has TRBV2 and TRBJ2-7, with D possibly called TRBD1 or TRBD2 (5 bases each). Per the germline V gene, CDR1 is SNHLY and CDR2 is FYNNEI. The CDR3 is 15 amino acids. V lost 2 bases and J lost 6, with 17 bases in between.

This clonotype showed up many times. The chain employs TRBV29-1 and TRBJ1-1, with D maybe TRBD1 (6 bases). V lost 6 bases, J lost 4 bases, and 12 bases lay in between. Per the germline V gene, CDR1 is SQVTM and CDR2 is ANQGSEA. CDR3 size: 12 residues. CDR3 DNA sequence: TGCAGCGTGCTACAGGGAAGCACTGAAGCTTTCTTT. Its protein product is CSVLQGSTEAFF.

This clonotype was observed many times. V and J are TRBV15 and TRBJ1-4, with TRBD1 identical over 7 bases. CDR3 length: 18 amino acids. Per germline, CDR1 LNHNV and CDR2 YYDKDF (reference sequence). V lost 5 bases and J lost 1; bases outside the gene matches: 13. CDR3 loop: CATSVRRGLSGTNEKLFF. The CDR3 nucleotides are TGTGCCACCAGCGTCCGAAGGGGGCTTAGCGGAACTAATGAAAAACTGTTTTTT.

With respect to this clonotype: The germline gene is not matched at one end of the junction; a read error may be the cause. V and J are TRBV10-3 and TRBJ1-5, with D unresolved. The CDR3 is made up of 13 amino acids. Germline V gives CDR1 ENHRY, CDR2 SYGVKD. CDR3 protein: CASSVGFNLPQHF. CDR3 nucleotide sequence: TGTGCCAGCAGTGTGGGGTTTAATCTGCCCCAGCATTTT.

This clonotype was observed at least ten times. CDR3: CASSLDRASGDTQYF. DNA for the CDR3: TGTGCCAGCAGTTTGGACCGAGCCAGCGGAGATACGCAGTATTTT. This chain uses TRBV2 with TRBJ2-3; perhaps TRBD2 as D (5 bases). Germline assignment: CDR1 SNHLY and CDR2 FYNNEI. The CDR3 spans 15 residues. V lost 5 bases and J 5 bases, leaving 17 bases between the germline ends.